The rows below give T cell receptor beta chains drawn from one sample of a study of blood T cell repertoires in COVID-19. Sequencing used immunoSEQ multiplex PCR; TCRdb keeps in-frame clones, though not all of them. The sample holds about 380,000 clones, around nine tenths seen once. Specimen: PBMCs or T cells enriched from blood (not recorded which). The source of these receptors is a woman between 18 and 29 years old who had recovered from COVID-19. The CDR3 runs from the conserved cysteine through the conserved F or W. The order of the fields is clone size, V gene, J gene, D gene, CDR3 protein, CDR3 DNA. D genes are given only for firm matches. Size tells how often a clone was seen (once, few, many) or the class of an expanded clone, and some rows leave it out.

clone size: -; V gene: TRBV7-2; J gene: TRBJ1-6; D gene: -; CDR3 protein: CASSPSNREGNSPLHF; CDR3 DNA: TGTGCCAGCAGCCCGTCGAACAGGGAAGGGAACTCACCCCTCCACTTT
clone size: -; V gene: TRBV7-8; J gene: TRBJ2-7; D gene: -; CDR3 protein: CASSAYRLPTGVGAYEQYF; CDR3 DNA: TGTGCCAGCAGCGCCTACAGGCTCCCTACGGGGGTGGGGGCCTACGAGCAGTACTTC
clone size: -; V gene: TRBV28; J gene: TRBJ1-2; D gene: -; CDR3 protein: CASSLTGYNGYTF; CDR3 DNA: TGTGCCAGCAGTCTAACAGGTTACAACGGCTACACCTTC
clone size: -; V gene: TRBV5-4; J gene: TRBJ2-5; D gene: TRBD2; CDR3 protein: CASSLGLAGEGTQYF; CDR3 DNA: TGTGCCAGCAGCTTGGGGTTAGCGGGGGAGGGGACCCAGTACTTC
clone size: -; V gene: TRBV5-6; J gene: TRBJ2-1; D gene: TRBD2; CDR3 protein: CASSLASGYNEQFF; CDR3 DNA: TGTGCCAGCAGCCTCGCTAGCGGCTACAATGAGCAGTTCTTC
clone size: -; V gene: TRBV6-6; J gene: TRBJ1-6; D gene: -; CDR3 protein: CASSVSGDNSPLHF; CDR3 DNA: TGTGCCAGCAGTGTCTCGGGTGATAATTCACCCCTCCACTTT
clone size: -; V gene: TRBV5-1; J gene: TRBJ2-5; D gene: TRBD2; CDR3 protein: CASSKQPASGGYQETQYF; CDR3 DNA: TGCGCCAGCAGCAAACAGCCGGCTAGCGGGGGGTACCAAGAGACCCAGTACTTC
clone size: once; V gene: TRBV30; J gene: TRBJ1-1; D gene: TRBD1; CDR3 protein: CAWEDRGREAFF; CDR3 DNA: TGTGCCTGGGAAGACAGGGGGCGGGAAGCTTTCTTT
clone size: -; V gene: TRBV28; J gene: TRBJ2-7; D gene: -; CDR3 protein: CASSFQGSYEQYF; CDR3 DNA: TGTGCCAGCAGTTTCCAGGGGAGCTACGAGCAGTACTTC
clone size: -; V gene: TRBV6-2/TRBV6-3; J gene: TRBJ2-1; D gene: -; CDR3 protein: CASSYQFEQFF; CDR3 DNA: TGTGCCAGCAGTTACCAATTTGAGCAGTTCTTC